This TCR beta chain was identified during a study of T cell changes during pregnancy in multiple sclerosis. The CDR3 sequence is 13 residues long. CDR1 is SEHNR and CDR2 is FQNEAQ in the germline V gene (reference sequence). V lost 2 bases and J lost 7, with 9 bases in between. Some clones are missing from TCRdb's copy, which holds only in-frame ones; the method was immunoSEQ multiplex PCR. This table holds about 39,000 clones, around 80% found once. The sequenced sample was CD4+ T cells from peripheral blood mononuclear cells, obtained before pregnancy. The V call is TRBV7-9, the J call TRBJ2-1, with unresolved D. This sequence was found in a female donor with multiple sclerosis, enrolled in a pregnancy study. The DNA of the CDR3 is TGTGCCAGCAGCTTAAGCCAACCAAATGAGCAGTTCTTC. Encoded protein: CASSLSQPNEQFF.